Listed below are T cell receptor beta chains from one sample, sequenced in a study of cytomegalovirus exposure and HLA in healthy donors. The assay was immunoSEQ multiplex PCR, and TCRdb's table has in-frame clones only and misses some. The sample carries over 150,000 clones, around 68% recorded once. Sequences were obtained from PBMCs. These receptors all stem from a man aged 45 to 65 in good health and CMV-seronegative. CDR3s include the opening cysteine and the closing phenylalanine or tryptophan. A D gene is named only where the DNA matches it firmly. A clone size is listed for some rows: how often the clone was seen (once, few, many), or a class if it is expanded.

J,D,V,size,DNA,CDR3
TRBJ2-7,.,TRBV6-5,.,TGTGCCAGCAGTTACCAAGCTGGCAGGTTCACCCACGAGCAGTACTTC,CASSYQAGRFTHEQYF
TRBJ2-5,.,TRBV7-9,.,TGTGCCAGCAGCTTAGATTCCTACCAAGAGACCCAGTACTTC,CASSLDSYQETQYF
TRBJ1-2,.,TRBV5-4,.,TGTGCCAGCAGCGTGCCAGGGCCAGCTAACTATGGCTACACCTTC,CASSVPGPANYGYTF
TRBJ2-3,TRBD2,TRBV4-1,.,TGCGCCAGCAGCCAAGACCCAGCGGGGGGAGATACGCAGTATTTT,CASSQDPAGGDTQYF
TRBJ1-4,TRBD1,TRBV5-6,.,TGTGCCAGCAGCACAGGGGCTGGTTATGAAAAACTGTTTTTT,CASSTGAGYEKLFF
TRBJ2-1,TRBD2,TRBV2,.,TGTGCCAGCAGCGGGGGACTAGCGTCATCTGAGCAGTTCTTC,CASSGGLASSEQFF
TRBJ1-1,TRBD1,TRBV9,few,TGTGCCAGCGGGACAGGGTTAAACACTGAAGCTTTCTTT,CASGTGLNTEAFF
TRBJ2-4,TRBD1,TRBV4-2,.,TGTGCCAGCAGCCAAGCAGGGGGCAATAAGGACATTCAGTACTTC,CASSQAGGNKDIQYF
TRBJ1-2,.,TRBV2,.,TGTGCCAGCAGTGAACAGGGGAAAGGTGGCTACACCTTC,CASSEQGKGGYTF
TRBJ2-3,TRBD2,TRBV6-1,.,TGTGCCAGTAGTGGGACTAGAGGAACAACAGATACGCAGTATTTT,CASSGTRGTTDTQYF
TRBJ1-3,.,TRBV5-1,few,TGCGCCAGCAGCCCCCCCGGAGGTAGCTCTGGAAACACCATATATTTT,CASSPPGGSSGNTIYF
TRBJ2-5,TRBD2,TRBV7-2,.,TGTGCCAGCAGCTTTGGAGCGGGGGGGGAGACCCAGTACTTC,CASSFGAGGETQYF
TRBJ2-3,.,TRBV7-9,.,TGTGCCAGCAGCCCGAACTCGAATACGCAGTATTTT,CASSPNSNTQYF
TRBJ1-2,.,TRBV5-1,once,TGCGCCAGCAGCGAAAACAGGGTTAACTATGGCTACACCTTC,CASSENRVNYGYTF
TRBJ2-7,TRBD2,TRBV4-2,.,TGTGCCAGCAGCCCTACCGGGAGGGGTATCAAGGACGAGCAGTACTTC,CASSPTGRGIKDEQYF